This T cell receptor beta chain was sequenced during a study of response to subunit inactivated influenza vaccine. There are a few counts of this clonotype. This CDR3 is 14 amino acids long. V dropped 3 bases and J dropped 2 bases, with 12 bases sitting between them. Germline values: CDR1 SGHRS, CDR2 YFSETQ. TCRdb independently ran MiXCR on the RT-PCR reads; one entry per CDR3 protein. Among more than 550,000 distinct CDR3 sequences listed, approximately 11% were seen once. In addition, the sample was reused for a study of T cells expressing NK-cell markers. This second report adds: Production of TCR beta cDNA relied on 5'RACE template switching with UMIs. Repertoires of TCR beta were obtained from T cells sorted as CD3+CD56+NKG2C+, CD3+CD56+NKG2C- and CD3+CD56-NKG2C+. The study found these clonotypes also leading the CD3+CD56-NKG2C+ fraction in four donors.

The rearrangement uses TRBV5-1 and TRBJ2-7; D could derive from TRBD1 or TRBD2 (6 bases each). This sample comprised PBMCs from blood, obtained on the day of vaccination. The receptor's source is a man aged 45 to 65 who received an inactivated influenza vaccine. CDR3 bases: TGCGCCAGCAGCTCCCGGGGGCGCACCTACGAGCAGTACTTC. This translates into CASSSRGRTYEQYF.